These 6 T cell receptor beta chains share one sample of origin, sequenced in a study of blood T cell repertoires in COVID-19. Clones were read by immunoSEQ multiplex PCR, and TCRdb kept only the in-frame ones, dropping some. This table holds over 85,000 clones, roughly 84% found once. Sequencing was performed on peripheral blood. These receptors came from a human donor in a cohort sampled during active COVID-19.

The chain links TRBV4-2 to TRBJ1-1, with 7 bases lining up with TRBD1. Germline lookup yields CDR1 LGHNA and CDR2 YNFKEQ. This CDR3 spans 15 amino acids. The trim removed 4 bases at V and 2 bases at J, leaving 7 bases unmatched. CDR3 in amino acids: CASSLGYRGNTEAFF. The DNA for the CDR3 is TGTGCCAGCAGCCTAGGGTACAGGGGCAACACTGAAGCTTTCTTT.

The chain uses TRBV18 and TRBJ2-5; D may be TRBD2 (5 bases). The CDR3 spans 15 residues. Trimming removed 1 base from V and 2 bases from J, with 11 bases in between. CDR1 is KGHSH and CDR2 is LQKENI in the germline V gene. CDR3 amino acids: CASSPQGVSQETQYF. The CDR3 DNA follows: TGTGCCAGCTCACCACAGGGAGTATCGCAAGAGACCCAGTACTTC.

The V gene is TRBV6-6, the J gene TRBJ2-1, with 9 positions matching TRBD2. Trimming took 2 bases from V and 3 from J; bases not matched to a gene: 5. The CDR3 totals 16 residues. CDR1 and CDR2 from the germline V gene are MNHNY and SVGAGI (reference sequence). The CDR3 DNA reads as TGTGCCAGCAGTTACCTCCCTAGCGGGGACTACAATGAGCAGTTCTTC. Translation gives CASSYLPSGDYNEQFF.

The chain has TRBV11-2 and TRBJ2-5; D possibly corresponds to TRBD1 (6 bases). Germline V CDR1 and CDR2: SGHAT, FQNNGV. Between the trimmed V and J ends, which lost 5 bases and 5 bases, there was a span of 12 bases. This CDR3 region has 13 residues. The CDR3 reads CASSPRTEETQYF. The CDR3 nucleotides read TGTGCCAGCAGCCCTCGGACAGAGGAGACCCAGTACTTC.

J is TRBJ2-7 and V is TRBV11-3, with 10 positions matching TRBD1. CDR1 is SGHNT, CDR2 YENEEA, per germline. This CDR3 contains 14 residues. The ends lost 4 bases at V and 2 bases at J; junction bases unmatched: 2. The CDR3 reads CASSSGQGTYEQYF. DNA for the CDR3: TGTGCCAGCAGCTCGGGACAGGGGACCTACGAGCAGTACTTC.

The chain joins TRBV7-2 to TRBJ1-1, with D possibly being TRBD1 (5 bases). Germline CDR1 and CDR2: SGHTA and FQGNSA. Trimming shortened V by 7 bases and J by 1 base, and 10 bases separated the two germline ends. The CDR3 contains 13 residues. The DNA of the CDR3 is TGTGCCAGCACACAACAGGCGAACACTGAAGCTTTCTTT. Translation gives CASTQQANTEAFF.